The source of this TCR beta chain is a study of cytomegalovirus exposure and HLA in healthy donors. Germline CDR1 MGHRA, CDR2 YSYEKL. The CDR3 length is 13 residues. The V end was cut by 1 base, the J end by 15 bases, with 16 bases between. Study results and caveats: In vitro checks showed that a few CMV-associated chains really do target CMV antigens. An analysis done earlier found most TCR beta V segments productive about 87% or about 30% of the time.

This clone was detected only a few times. Its antigen is unknown. Likely unrecorded immune exposures existed in these nominally healthy donors. The PCR had 60 Vbeta and 13 Jbeta primers. Per the study methods: Later work found 80 million to 85 million unique TCR beta chains, with roughly 11 million shared. Using immunoSEQ multiplex PCR, the repertoire was profiled, and TCRdb retains in-frame clones only, with some absent. V and J calls and clone size are those listed in that table; D and trimming were worked out from the DNA. Of more than 75,000 clones in the sample, about four fifths are singletons; the top ten hold approximately 3.9%.

Sequenced input: PBMCs. This sequence originates from a woman in her thirties or forties in good health and CMV-seronegative. This rearrangement joins TRBV4-1 to TRBJ2-1; D is possibly TRBD1 (6 bases). CDR3 sequence reads: CASSQVTATGWFF. The CDR3 nucleotides are TGCGCCAGCAGCCAAGTTACAGCTACAGGGTGGTTCTTC.